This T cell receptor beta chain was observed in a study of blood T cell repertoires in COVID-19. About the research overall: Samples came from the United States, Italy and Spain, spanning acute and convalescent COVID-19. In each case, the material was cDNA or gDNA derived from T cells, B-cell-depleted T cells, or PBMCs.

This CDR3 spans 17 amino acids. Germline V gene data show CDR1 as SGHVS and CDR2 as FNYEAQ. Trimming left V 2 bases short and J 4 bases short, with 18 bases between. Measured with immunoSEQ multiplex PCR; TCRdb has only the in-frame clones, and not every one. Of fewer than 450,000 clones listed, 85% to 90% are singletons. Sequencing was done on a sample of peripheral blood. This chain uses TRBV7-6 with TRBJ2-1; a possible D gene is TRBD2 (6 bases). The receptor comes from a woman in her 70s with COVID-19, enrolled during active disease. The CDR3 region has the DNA TGTGCCAGCAGCTTAATTCCGATCCGGGACTCGTACAATGAGCAGTTCTTC. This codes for CASSLIPIRDSYNEQFF.